The 32 T cell receptor beta chains below come from one sample, sequenced in a study of shared clonotypes between healthy human individuals. Sequencing used immunoSEQ multiplex PCR; TCRdb keeps in-frame clones, though not all of them. The repertoire holds approximately 470,000 clones, with approximately 82% as singletons. Material: PBMCs. These receptors were collected from a woman aged 40 to 49 in good health. Some clones in this sample may be carry-over from other donors' samples.

This clone was observed a few times. The V and J genes are TRBV6-6 and TRBJ1-1; the D gene is possibly TRBD1 (6 bases). The CDR3 sequence is 15 residues long. V dropped 2 bases and J dropped 11 bases, with 21 bases sitting between them. Germline V lookup: CDR1 MNHNY, CDR2 SVGAGI (reference sequence). Here the CDR3 DNA reads TGTGCCAGCAGTTACCAGATTCAGGGGACGCTAAACGCTTTCTTT. It yields the protein CASSYQIQGTLNAFF.

The chain has TRBV28 and TRBJ1-1, with D uncertain. Germline V gene data show CDR1 as MDHEN and CDR2 as SYDVKM. Trimming took off 3 bases at V and 6 bases at J, with 5 bases between the two ends. The CDR3 contains 11 residues. The CDR3, as DNA: TGTGCCAGCAGTTTTGGGGCTGAAGCTTTCTTT. This sequence encodes CASSFGAEAFF.

V gene TRBV21-1 combines with J gene TRBJ1-2. TRBV21-1 is assigned pseudogene status. The CDR3 consists of 14 residues. CDR3 loop: CASFRRKTNYGYTF. Here the CDR3 DNA reads TGTGCCAGCTTCAGAAGGAAAACTAACTATGGCTACACCTTC.

This sequence joins TRBV6-1 and TRBJ2-1, with 8 bases fitting TRBD1. This CDR3 contains 14 residues. Trimming cost V 5 bases and J 9 bases; bases outside gene matches: 9. Germline CDR1 is MNHNS and CDR2 is SASEGT. The CDR3 bases are TGTGCCAGCAGTTGGGACAGTGGACAGGGTGAGCAGTTCTTC. This encodes CASSWDSGQGEQFF.

This clone occurred once. A junction end diverges from the germline sequence, so it may reflect a read error. The chain carries TRBV7-7 and TRBJ2-7; possibly TRBD1 or TRBD2 for D (5 bases each). The germline gives CDR1 SSHAT, CDR2 FNYEAQ (reference sequence). This CDR3 region has 14 residues. The CDR3 spells CASSRDRPGREQYF. In nucleotides, the CDR3 is TGTGCTAGCAGCAGGGACCGGCCGGGAAGGGAGCAGTACTTC.

Comments on this clone: Distinct nucleotide sequences in the sample also encode this CDR3. V usage is TRBV7-9 and J usage is TRBJ1-1; 7 nucleotides align to TRBD1. In germline, CDR1 is SEHNR, CDR2 FQNEAQ (reference sequence). The CDR3 is 13 amino acids. The trim removed 2 bases at V and 4 bases at J, leaving 1 base unmatched. The CDR3 coding sequence is TGTGCCAGCAGCTTAAACAGGGGCACTGAAGCTTTCTTT. It codes for CASSLNRGTEAFF.

V and J are TRBV28 and TRBJ1-5; a weak D match, TRBD1 (5 bases). With 1 base removed from V and 0 bases from J, the gap between germline ends came to 19 bases. The V gene's germline CDR1 is MDHEN and CDR2 SYDVKM. The CDR3 has 19 residues. The CDR3 loop reads CASSLFSGSGLYSNQPQHF. In nucleotides, the CDR3 is TGTGCCAGCAGTTTATTTTCGGGTTCGGGACTATATAGCAATCAGCCCCAGCATTTT. Drawing the rest from reference TRBV28 and TRBJ1-5, the complete variable domain is DVKVTQSSRYLVKRTGEKVFLECVQDMDHENMFWYRQDPGLGLRLIYFSYDVKMKEKGDIPEGYSVSREKKERFSLILESASTNQTSMYLCASSLFSGSGLYSNQPQHFGDGTRLSIL.

On this clone itself: Given a far larger clone just one base away, this is likely a sequencing read error. This CDR3 fails to terminate in the conserved phenylalanine or tryptophan, so it likely reflects a read error. CDR3 sequence (DNA): TGTGCCTGGAGGGACTCGCCGGCGGGCACTGAAGCTTTCTCT. Encoded protein: CAWRDSPAGTEAFS. The chain recombines TRBV30 with TRBJ1-1; D not resolved. The CDR3 has 14 residues. CDR1 GTSNPN and CDR2 SVGIG come from the germline V gene (reference sequence). V dropped 3 bases and J dropped 4 bases, with 15 bases sitting between them.

V is TRBV30 and J is TRBJ1-1; weak D call: TRBD1 (5 bases). Trimming took off 4 bases at V and 1 base at J, with 10 bases between the two ends. CDR1 GTSNPN and CDR2 SVGIG come from the germline V gene (reference sequence). The CDR3 runs to 13 residues. CDR3 sequence reads: CAWKLGGNTEAFF. The CDR3 nucleotides are TGTGCCTGGAAACTTGGGGGGAACACTGAAGCTTTCTTT.

J is TRBJ2-3 and V is TRBV9; 9 bases are a match to TRBD2. CDR1 and CDR2 from the germline V gene are SGDLS and YYNGEE. V lost 4 bases, J lost 3 bases, and 6 bases stayed unmatched. CDR3 size: 15 residues. This CDR3 is CASSIGTSRTDTQYF. CDR3 nucleotides: TGTGCCAGCAGCATCGGGACTAGCCGAACAGATACGCAGTATTTT.

The rearrangement joins TRBV6-5 to TRBJ2-3; D not certain. The ends were cut back, 7 bases at V and 0 bases at J, with 14 bases in the middle. Germline V lookup: CDR1 MNHEY, CDR2 SVGAGI. This CDR3 has 15 amino acids. The CDR3 reads CASKRRTQSTDTQYF. The DNA for the CDR3 is TGTGCCAGCAAGAGGCGGACCCAGAGCACAGATACGCAGTATTTT.

The V and J genes are TRBV18 and TRBJ2-1; perhaps TRBD2 as D (5 bases). The CDR3 runs 12 residues. The germline V gene encodes CDR1 KGHSH and CDR2 LQKENI. V was trimmed by 6 bases and J by 9 bases, leaving 12 bases between them. The CDR3 region is CASSPGEGEQFF. The DNA for the CDR3 is TGTGCCAGCTCTCCTGGCGAGGGTGAGCAGTTCTTC.

The V call is TRBV15, the J call TRBJ2-5; TRBD1 matches 8 bases. Germline trimming cut 4 bases from V and 4 bases from J; bases unmatched to any gene: 2. Germline assignment: CDR1 LNHNV and CDR2 YYDKDF (reference sequence). The CDR3 totals 13 residues. CDR3 DNA sequence: TGTGCCACCAGCAAAGGACAGGGAGAGACCCAGTACTTC. It yields the protein CATSKGQGETQYF.

This clone showed up just a few times. The chain is built from TRBV27 and TRBJ1-1; 8 bases are a match to TRBD1. J gave up 3 bases and V 2 bases, and 5 bases lay outside the gene matches. Germline CDR1 reads MNHEY; CDR2 reads SMNVEV (reference sequence). The CDR3 is made up of 15 amino acids. The CDR3 reads CASSLDRGWYTEAFF. DNA of the CDR3: TGTGCCAGCAGTTTAGACAGGGGTTGGTACACTGAAGCTTTCTTT.

There are a few counts of this clone. J is TRBJ2-3 and V is TRBV5-6, with TRBD2 as a possible D gene (5 bases). V was trimmed by 6 bases and J by 0 bases, leaving 14 bases between them. The length of the CDR3 is 15 residues. The germline V gene has CDR1 SGHDT and CDR2 YYEEEE. CDR3 coding DNA: TGTGCCAGCACGAGGGCAGCGTCTAGCACAGATACGCAGTATTTT. Protein sequence: CASTRAASSTDTQYF. The variable domain in full, with the rest retrieved from reference TRBV5-6 and TRBJ2-3, is DAGVTQSPTHLIKTRGQQVTLRCSPKSGHDTVSWYQQALGQGPQFIFQYYEEEERQRGNFPDRFSGHQFPNYSSELNVNALLLGDSALYLCASTRAASSTDTQYFGPGTRLTVL.

The rearrangement links TRBV4-1 to TRBJ1-2, with D unclear. The ends were cut back, 4 bases at V and 2 bases at J, with 17 bases in the middle. The germline gives CDR1 MGHRA, CDR2 YSYEKL. The CDR3 has 16 residues. CDR3 coding DNA: TGCGCCAGCAGCCCGCGGAGGGAAAGCTCCAACTATGGCTACACCTTC. Its translation: CASSPRRESSNYGYTF.

V and J are TRBV19 and TRBJ2-6; possibly TRBD1 for D (5 bases). V was shortened by 5 bases and J by 0 bases, with 8 bases between the two germline ends. CDR3 length equals 15 residues. Germline V gives CDR1 LNHDA, CDR2 SQIVND (reference sequence). The CDR3 DNA reads as TGTGCCAGTAGTGTACAGGCCTCTGGGGCCAACGTCCTGACTTTC. This sequence encodes CASSVQASGANVLTF.

This rearrangement joins TRBV9 to TRBJ2-7; maybe TRBD1 (5 bases). The CDR3 length is 16 residues. Germline V gene data show CDR1 as SGDLS and CDR2 as YYNGEE. Trimming cost V 3 bases and J 5 bases, with 21 bases left between them. Here the CDR3 reads CASSATLGATMDEQYF. Here the CDR3 DNA reads TGTGCCAGCAGCGCAACTCTAGGGGCGACCATGGACGAGCAGTACTTC.

This clone was counted once. With a far larger clone one base away, a read error is the likely cause. Different DNA sequences within this sample yield the same CDR3. The CDR3 bases are TGTGCCAGCAGTGAAGGGGAGGAGACAGCGGAAGCCTTCTTT. Its protein is CASSEGEETAEAFF. V gene TRBV6-1 combines with J gene TRBJ1-1, with D tentatively TRBD1 (5 bases). Germline V gene lookup returns CDR1 MNHNS and CDR2 SASEGT. The CDR3 is 14 amino acids.

This clone was picked up a small number of times. The gene calls are TRBV6-5 and TRBJ2-3, with TRBD2 matching over 9 bases. In germline, CDR1 is MNHEY, CDR2 SVGAGI. Trimming took 2 bases from V and 3 from J; bases not matched to a gene: 6. This CDR3 contains 16 residues. The CDR3 bases are TGTGCCAGCAGTTACCGGCCTAGCGGGACAACAGATACGCAGTATTTT. This sequence encodes CASSYRPSGTTDTQYF.

Regarding this clone: The same CDR3 can be traced to other DNA sequences in this sample. The chain recombines TRBV7-3 with TRBJ2-5; TRBD1 matches 9 bases. The CDR3 covers 15 residues. Trimming cost V 2 bases and J 4 bases; bases outside gene matches: 5. CDR1 SGHTA and CDR2 FQGTGA come from the germline V gene. Here the CDR3 reads CASSLGGQGGETQYF. The CDR3, as DNA: TGTGCCAGCAGCTTAGGGGGACAGGGCGGAGAGACCCAGTACTTC.

There are a few counts of this clone. This chain links TRBV28 with TRBJ2-7; no clear D gene. V was pared by 7 bases and J by 3 bases, with 10 bases between. Germline assignment: CDR1 MDHEN and CDR2 SYDVKM. The CDR3 loop spans 12 amino acids. CDR3 DNA: TGTGCCAGCAAGGTACCCCACTACGAGCAGTACTTC. Translation: CASKVPHYEQYF.

The rearrangement joins TRBV2 to TRBJ2-7, with TRBD1 matching over 10 bases. The CDR3 runs 14 residues. Trimming took 5 bases from V and 7 from J; bases not matched to a gene: 8. Looked up from germline, CDR1 is SNHLY and CDR2 is FYNNEI. The CDR3 DNA sequence: TGTGCCAGCAGTTCCGGGACAGGGGCGCGGGAGCAGTACTTC. Translation: CASSSGTGAREQYF.

The chain uses TRBV29-1 and TRBJ1-1; D gene unclear. CDR3 length equals 13 residues. Looked up from germline, CDR1 is SQVTM and CDR2 is ANQGSEA. Trimming took 4 bases from V and 2 from J, leaving 11 bases between them. The CDR3 is CSVGREPNTEAFF. As DNA, the CDR3 is TGCAGCGTTGGGCGGGAACCCAACACTGAAGCTTTCTTT. The variable domain in full, completed from reference TRBV29-1 and TRBJ1-1, reads SAVISQKPSRDICQRGTSLTIQCQVDSQVTMMFWYRQQPGQSLTLIATANQGSEATYESGFVIDKFPISRPNLTFSTLTVSNMSPEDSSIYLCSVGREPNTEAFFGQGTRLTVV.

This chain uses TRBV7-9 with TRBJ1-1; D call uncertain. Trimming removed 3 bases at V and 6 bases at J, with 5 bases between. The CDR3 is 11 residues long. CDR1 SEHNR and CDR2 FQNEAQ come from the germline V gene (reference sequence). The CDR3, as DNA: TGTGCCAGCAGCTTGCCCCCTGAAGCTTTCTTT. As protein: CASSLPPEAFF.

The chain couples TRBV2 to TRBJ2-1, with 7 bases aligning to TRBD1. There are 11 residues in the CDR3. V shed 6 bases, J shed 15 bases, and the junction held 8 bases outside the gene matches. CDR1 and CDR2 from the germline V gene are SNHLY and FYNNEI. CDR3 sequence (DNA): TGTGCCAGCAGGAGGACAGGCTCACGGTTCTTC. This sequence encodes CASRRTGSRFF.

To note about this clone: Additional DNA sequences in this sample encode the identical CDR3. The genes are TRBV28 and TRBJ2-7, with unresolved D. CDR3 length equals 11 residues. Trimming removed 4 bases at V and 4 bases at J, with 5 bases between. Looked up from germline, CDR1 is MDHEN and CDR2 is SYDVKM. CDR3 nucleotides: TGTGCCAGCAGTTCCTCATACGAGCAGTACTTC. Protein sequence: CASSSSYEQYF.

This chain links TRBV11-2 with TRBJ2-3, with TRBD2 as a possible D gene (5 bases). V was cut by 8 bases and J by 1 base, with 10 bases left in between. CDR3 length: 13 amino acids. From germline, CDR1 is SGHAT and CDR2 FQNNGV. CDR3 in amino acids: CASLQAGTDTQYF. The CDR3 DNA reads as TGTGCCAGCCTGCAAGCGGGCACAGATACGCAGTATTTT.

The chain is built from TRBV27 and TRBJ2-7, with 10 bases that match TRBD1. Germline V gives CDR1 MNHEY, CDR2 SMNVEV (reference sequence). There are 14 residues in the CDR3. V was clipped by 3 bases and J by 5 bases; unmatched bases: 4. The DNA of the CDR3 is TGTGCCAGCAGTTTTGGGACAGGGGTCCACGAGCAGTACTTC. It translates to CASSFGTGVHEQYF.

A note on this clone: A far larger clone is only one base removed, so a read error is likely. The identical CDR3 is also encoded by other nucleotide sequences in the sample. The V call is TRBV4-2, the J call TRBJ2-7; D uncertain. The CDR3 sequence is 15 residues long. Germline V gives CDR1 LGHNA, CDR2 YNFKEQ. The ends were cut back, 4 bases at V and 1 base at J, with 14 bases in the middle. The CDR3 sequence: CASSRSESSSYEQYF. The CDR3 DNA follows: TGTGCCAGCAGCCGAAGCGAGTCCTCATCCTACGAGCAGTACTTC.

The chain recombines TRBV19 with TRBJ2-3; no clear D. The CDR3 is made up of 14 amino acids. Between the trimmed V and J ends, which lost 9 bases and 1 base, there was a span of 14 bases. From germline, CDR1 is LNHDA and CDR2 SQIVND (reference sequence). CDR3 amino acids: CASRPSSGTDTQYF. The DNA for the CDR3 is TGTGCCAGCCGTCCTTCTTCTGGCACAGATACGCAGTATTTT.

Written as DNA, the CDR3 is TGTGCCAGCTCACTGGACAGTACCTACGAGCAGTACTTC. It specifies CASSLDSTYEQYF. V is TRBV18 and J is TRBJ2-7; possible D gene TRBD1, 6 bases. This CDR3 region has 13 residues. The germline V gene has CDR1 KGHSH and CDR2 LQKENI. The V end was cut by 4 bases, the J end by 2 bases, with 9 bases between.